This record looks at one T cell receptor (beta chain) sequence and its context. In the source study's methods: Amplifying reference gene primers gave estimates of nucleated cell counts. This table comes from immunoSEQ multiplex PCR, and its TCRdb copy is limited to in-frame clones, with some not included. Clonal size and the V and J genes are those of that table, whereas D and trimming came from the DNA. This table has some 200,000 clones, roughly 86% appearing once. The CDR3 runs to 14 residues. V lost 2 bases and J lost 2; bases outside the gene matches: 3. Germline V gives CDR1 MNHNS, CDR2 SASEGT. This sample was included in a study of blood T cell repertoires in COVID-19.

The genes are TRBV6-1 and TRBJ2-7, with TRBD2 identical over 7 bases. Sequencing was done on a sample of peripheral blood. The source of this sequence is a man aged 35 to 55 with active or convalescent COVID-19. CDR3 protein: CASSETSAAYEQYF. CDR3 coding DNA: TGTGCCAGCAGTGAAACTAGCGCAGCCTACGAGCAGTACTTC.